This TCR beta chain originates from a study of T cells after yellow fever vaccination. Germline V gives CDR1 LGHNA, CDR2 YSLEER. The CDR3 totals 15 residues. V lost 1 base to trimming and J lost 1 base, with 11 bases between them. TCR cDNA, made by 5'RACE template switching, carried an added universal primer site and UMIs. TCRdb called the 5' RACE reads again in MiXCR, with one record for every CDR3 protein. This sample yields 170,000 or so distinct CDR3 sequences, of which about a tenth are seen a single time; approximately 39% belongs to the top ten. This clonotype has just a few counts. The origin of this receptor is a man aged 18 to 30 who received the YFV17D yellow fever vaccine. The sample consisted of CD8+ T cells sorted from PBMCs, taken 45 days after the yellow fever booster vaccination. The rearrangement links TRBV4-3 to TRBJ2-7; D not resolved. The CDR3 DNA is TGCGCCAGCAGCCAAGGGGCAGGTTCTTCCTACGAGCAGTACGTC. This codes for CASSQGAGSSYEQYV.